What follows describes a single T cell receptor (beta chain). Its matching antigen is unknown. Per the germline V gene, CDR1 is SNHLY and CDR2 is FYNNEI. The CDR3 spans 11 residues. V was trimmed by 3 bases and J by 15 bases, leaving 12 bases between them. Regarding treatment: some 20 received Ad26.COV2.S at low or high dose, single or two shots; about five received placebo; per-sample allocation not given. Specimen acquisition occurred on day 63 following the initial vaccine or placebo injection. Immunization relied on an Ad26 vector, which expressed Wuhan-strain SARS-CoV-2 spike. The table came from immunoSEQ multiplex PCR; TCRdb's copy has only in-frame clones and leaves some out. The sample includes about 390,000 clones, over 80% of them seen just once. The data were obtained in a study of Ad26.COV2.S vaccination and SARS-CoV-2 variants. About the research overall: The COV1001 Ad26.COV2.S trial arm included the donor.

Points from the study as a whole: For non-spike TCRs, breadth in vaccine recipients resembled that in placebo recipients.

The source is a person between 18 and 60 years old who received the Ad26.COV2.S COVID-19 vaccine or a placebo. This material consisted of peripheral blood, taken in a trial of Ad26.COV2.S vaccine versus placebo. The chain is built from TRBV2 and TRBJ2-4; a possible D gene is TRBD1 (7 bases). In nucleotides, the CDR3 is TGTGCCAGCAGTGAGGACAGGCGGGGGTACTTC. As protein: CASSEDRRGYF.